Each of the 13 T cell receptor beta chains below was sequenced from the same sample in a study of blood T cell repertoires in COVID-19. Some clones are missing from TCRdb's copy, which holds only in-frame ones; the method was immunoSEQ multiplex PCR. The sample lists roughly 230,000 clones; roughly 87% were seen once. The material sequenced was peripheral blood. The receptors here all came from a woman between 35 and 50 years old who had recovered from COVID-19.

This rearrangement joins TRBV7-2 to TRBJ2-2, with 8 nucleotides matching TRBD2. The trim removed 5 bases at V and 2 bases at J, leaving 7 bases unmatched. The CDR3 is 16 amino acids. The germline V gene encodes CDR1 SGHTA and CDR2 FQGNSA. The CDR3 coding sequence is TGTGCCAGCAGCACCAAAAGCGGGAGCAACACCGGGGAGCTGTTTTTT. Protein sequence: CASSTKSGSNTGELFF.

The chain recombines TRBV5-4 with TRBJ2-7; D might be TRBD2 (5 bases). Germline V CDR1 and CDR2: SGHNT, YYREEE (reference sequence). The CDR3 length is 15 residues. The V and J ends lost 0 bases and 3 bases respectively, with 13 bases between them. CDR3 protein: CASSLEDRGRYEQYV. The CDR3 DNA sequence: TGTGCCAGCAGCTTGGAGGATCGGGGTCGCTACGAGCAGTACGTC.

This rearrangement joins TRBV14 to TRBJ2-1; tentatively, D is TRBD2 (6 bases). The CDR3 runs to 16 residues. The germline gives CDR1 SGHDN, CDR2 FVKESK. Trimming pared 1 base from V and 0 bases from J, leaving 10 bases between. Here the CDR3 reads CASSQVGGDSYNEQFF. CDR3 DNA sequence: TGTGCCAGCAGCCAAGTTGGCGGGGACTCCTACAATGAGCAGTTCTTC.

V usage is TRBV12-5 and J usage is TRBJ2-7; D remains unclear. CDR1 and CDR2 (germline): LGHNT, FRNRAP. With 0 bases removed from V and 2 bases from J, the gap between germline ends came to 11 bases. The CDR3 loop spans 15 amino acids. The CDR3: CASGLVLTVAYEQYF. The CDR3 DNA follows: TGTGCTAGTGGTTTGGTACTTACGGTGGCCTACGAGCAGTACTTC.

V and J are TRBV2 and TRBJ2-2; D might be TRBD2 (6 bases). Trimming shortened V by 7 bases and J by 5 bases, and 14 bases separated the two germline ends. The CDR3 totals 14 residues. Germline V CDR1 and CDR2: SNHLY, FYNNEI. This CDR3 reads CASIEGGRTGELFF. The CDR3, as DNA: TGTGCCAGCATTGAGGGAGGACGAACCGGGGAGCTGTTTTTT.

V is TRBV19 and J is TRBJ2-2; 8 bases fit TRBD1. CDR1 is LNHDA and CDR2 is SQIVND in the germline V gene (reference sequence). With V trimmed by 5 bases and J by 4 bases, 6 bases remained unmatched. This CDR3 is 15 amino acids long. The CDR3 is CASSEQGAVTGELFF. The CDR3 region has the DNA TGTGCCAGTAGTGAGCAGGGGGCGGTCACCGGGGAGCTGTTTTTT.

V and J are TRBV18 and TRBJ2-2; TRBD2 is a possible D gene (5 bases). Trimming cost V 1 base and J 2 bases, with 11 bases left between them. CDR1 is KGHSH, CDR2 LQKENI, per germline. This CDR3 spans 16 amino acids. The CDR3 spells CASSPLPDSNTGELFF. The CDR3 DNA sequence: TGTGCCAGCTCACCACTCCCGGACTCTAACACCGGGGAGCTGTTTTTT.

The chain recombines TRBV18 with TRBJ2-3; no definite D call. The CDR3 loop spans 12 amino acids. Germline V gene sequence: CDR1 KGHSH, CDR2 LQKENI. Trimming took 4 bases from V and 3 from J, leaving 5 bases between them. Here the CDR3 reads CASSLSTDTQYF. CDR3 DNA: TGTGCCAGCTCACTGAGTACAGATACGCAGTATTTT.

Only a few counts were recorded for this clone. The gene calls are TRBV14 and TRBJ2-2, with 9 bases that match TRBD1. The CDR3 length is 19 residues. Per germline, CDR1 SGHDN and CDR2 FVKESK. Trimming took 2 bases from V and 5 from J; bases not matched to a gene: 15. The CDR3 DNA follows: TGTGCCAGCAGCCAACACAAAAGGACAGGGGAAATTCGAACCGGGGAGCTGTTTTTT. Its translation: CASSQHKRTGEIRTGELFF.

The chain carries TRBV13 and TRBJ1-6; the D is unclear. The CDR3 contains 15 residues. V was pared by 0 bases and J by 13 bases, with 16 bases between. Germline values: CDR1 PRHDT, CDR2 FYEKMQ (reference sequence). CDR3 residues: CASSLGGSQLAPLHF. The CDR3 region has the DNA TGTGCCAGCAGCTTAGGCGGGTCCCAATTAGCCCCCCTCCACTTT.

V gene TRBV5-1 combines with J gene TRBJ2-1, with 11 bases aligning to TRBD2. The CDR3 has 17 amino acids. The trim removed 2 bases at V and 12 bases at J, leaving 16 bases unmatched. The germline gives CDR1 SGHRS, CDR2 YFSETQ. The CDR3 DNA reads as TGCGCCAGCAGCTTTGAATTAGCGGGAGGGACGTCGATGAGGCAGTTCTTC. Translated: CASSFELAGGTSMRQFF.

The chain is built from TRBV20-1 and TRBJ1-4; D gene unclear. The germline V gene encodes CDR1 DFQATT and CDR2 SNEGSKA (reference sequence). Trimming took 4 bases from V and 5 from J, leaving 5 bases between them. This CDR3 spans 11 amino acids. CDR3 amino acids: CSAKRNEKLFF. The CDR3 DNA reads TGCAGTGCTAAGCGGAATGAAAAACTGTTTTTT.

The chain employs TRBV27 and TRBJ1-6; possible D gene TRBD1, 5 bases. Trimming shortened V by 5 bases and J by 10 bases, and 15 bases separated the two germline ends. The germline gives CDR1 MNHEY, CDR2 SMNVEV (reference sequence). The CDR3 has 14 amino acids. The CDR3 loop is CASSRQFFGSPLHF. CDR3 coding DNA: TGTGCCAGCAGTAGACAGTTCTTTGGGTCACCCCTCCACTTT.